These T cell receptor beta chains were read from a single sample in a study of shared clonotypes between healthy human individuals. Sequenced by immunoSEQ multiplex PCR; TCRdb stores in-frame clones only, minus some. The sample has approximately 2.3 million clones, 93% seen once; the top ten hold 0.39%. The sample taken for sequencing was naive CD4+ T cells from PBMCs. The origin of the receptors is a man younger than 35 in good health. Some clones in this sample may be carry-over from other donors' samples. Each CDR3 is given without its conserved first and last residue. D genes are given only for firm matches.

TRBJ2-3 TRBV7-2 TRBD2 ASSQLAGRTNTQY
TRBJ2-7 TRBV2 NA ASATGIYEQY
TRBJ2-2 TRBV7-9 TRBD1 ASSPLTGITGELF
TRBJ1-4 TRBV5-1 TRBD1 ASSFDVGTASEKLF
TRBJ2-7 TRBV20-1 NA SATRQDEQY
TRBJ1-1 TRBV6-5 TRBD1 ASSYLLRDRNTEAF
TRBJ1-3 TRBV10-1 NA ARGWEGPLSGNTIY
TRBJ2-1 TRBV5-1 TRBD2 ASSPGTSGYNEQF
TRBJ2-7 TRBV11-2 NA ASSSSPGRSSYEQY
TRBJ1-1 TRBV5-1 NA ASSEVGGWTEAF
TRBJ2-1 TRBV5-1 NA ASSWGPGGDEQF
TRBJ2-5 TRBV28 TRBD2 ASLAGGETQY
TRBJ2-7 TRBV7-2 NA ASSPPSYEQY
TRBJ2-5 TRBV7-3 NA ASSLTLGPPKETQY
TRBJ1-2 TRBV27 NA ASSFRGQYGYT
TRBJ2-1 TRBV5-1 TRBD2 ASSLGDWAGGAYNEQF
TRBJ2-3 TRBV5-1 NA ASSLVVRRDPTDTQY
TRBJ2-7 TRBV5-8 NA ASCPKGTLALEQY
TRBJ2-5 TRBV6-1 NA ASSRQDQETQY
TRBJ1-1 TRBV6-6 NA ASSPQGYTEAF
TRBJ2-7 TRBV5-6 NA ASSLRGKAIYEQY
TRBJ1-5 TRBV27 NA ASSLGRGAQPQH
TRBJ1-1 TRBV9 TRBD1 ASSGGGEAF
TRBJ2-5 TRBV2 TRBD1 ASSGSGGQETQY
TRBJ2-5 TRBV5-1 NA ASSSPDGETQY
TRBJ2-5 TRBV5-6 NA ASRPRGREETQY
TRBJ2-7 TRBV7-3 NA ASSLTGGEQY
TRBJ1-2 TRBV28 NA ASSSGPYGYT
TRBJ2-2 TRBV7-3 NA ASSLNRPPGELF
TRBJ2-1 TRBV7-9 NA ASGTFNEQF
TRBJ2-1 TRBV6-6 TRBD2 ASSSFTSGRNNEQF
TRBJ2-5 TRBV5-1 TRBD1 ASSLGDRVVKTQY
TRBJ2-7 TRBV2 NA ASRFLGQSSYEQY
TRBJ1-1 TRBV7-8 NA ASSPRANTEAF
TRBJ2-7 TRBV27 TRBD1 ASSPRTGSYEQY
TRBJ2-6 TRBV9 NA ASSVAGTGANVLT
TRBJ1-5 TRBV28 NA ASTGTPNSNQPQH
TRBJ2-7 TRBV5-4 NA ASSLDRRGYEQY
TRBJ2-7 TRBV19 TRBD1 ASKQDRYSYEQY
TRBJ2-7 TRBV5-1 TRBD1 ASGVTGDYEQY
TRBJ2-2 TRBV4-1 NA ASSQEGGGANTGELF
TRBJ2-1 TRBV5-1 TRBD2 ASSGGLARHEQF
TRBJ2-5 TRBV5-1 NA ASRADPETQY
TRBJ2-7 TRBV9 TRBD1 ASSVGDRASYEQY
TRBJ1-2 TRBV30 NA AWSDKAYGYT
TRBJ2-1 TRBV9 NA ASSRTNLEYNEQF
TRBJ2-1 TRBV14 TRBD1 ASSQDLAGGTI
TRBJ2-7 TRBV4-3 NA ASSQGRDHSYEQY
TRBJ2-2 TRBV4-2 NA ASSQVGTAGGELF
TRBJ2-5 TRBV23-1 TRBD1 ASSPGQGPEETQY
TRBJ2-2 TRBV7-3 NA ASSSPGSNTGELF
TRBJ2-5 TRBV5-4 NA ASSIKETQY
TRBJ1-1 TRBV6-6 NA ASSLGGANTEAF
TRBJ2-7 TRBV7-8 TRBD1 ASSFGTGVTYEQY
TRBJ2-5 TRBV7-3 TRBD2 ASSLGGQETQY
TRBJ1-3 TRBV13 TRBD1 ASSLRQGTNTIY
TRBJ2-3 TRBV15 NA ATSGPGGALSSTDTQY
TRBJ1-1 TRBV27 TRBD1 ASKWTGETEAF
TRBJ2-3 TRBV29-1 TRBD1 STSGTGSTDTQY